This passage covers 27 T cell receptor beta chains from one sample sequenced in a study of T-cell reconstitution after alpha-beta-depleted transplantation in children. This sample's TCRbeta library carried unique molecular identifier barcodes. From the PCR reads, TCRdb called clonotypes with MiXCR, one entry per CDR3 protein. The repertoire holds fewer than 400,000 distinct CDR3 sequences, with around 21% as singletons. The source material was PBMCs from the stem cell graft donor, sampled from the stem cell graft. The receptors shown here come from a human donor who donated a stem cell graft to a child with acute myeloid leukemia.

This clonotype has a handful of counts. The genes are TRBV12-3 or TRBV12-4 and TRBJ2-5; D remains ambiguous. V was clipped by 1 base and J by 4 bases, with 10 bases between them. There are 14 residues in the CDR3. CDR3: CASSLVPARETQYF. DNA for the CDR3: TGTGCCAGCAGTTTAGTACCAGCACGAGAGACCCAGTACTTC.

This clonotype appeared many times. The gene calls are TRBV20-1 and TRBJ2-7; D perhaps matches TRBD2 (5 bases). Germline values: CDR1 DFQATT, CDR2 SNEGSKA (reference sequence). CDR3 length equals 15 residues. V dropped 1 base and J dropped 0 bases, with 13 bases sitting between them. CDR3 sequence: CSARGVASTSYEQYF. Written as DNA, the CDR3 is TGCAGTGCTAGAGGGGTAGCGAGTACCTCCTACGAGCAGTACTTC.

This clonotype was detected many times. The V and J genes are TRBV20-1 and TRBJ2-3; D possibly corresponds to TRBD2 (6 bases). Germline V gene data show CDR1 as DFQATT and CDR2 as SNEGSKA (reference sequence). Trimming removed 6 bases at V and 2 bases at J, with 12 bases between. The CDR3 is 13 amino acids. CDR3 nucleotide sequence: TGCAGTGCCAAGGGACTGTACACAGATACGCAGTATTTT. Translated: CSAKGLYTDTQYF.

This rearrangement joins TRBV28 to TRBJ2-4; D possibly matches TRBD1 or TRBD2 (5 bases each). The CDR3 extends over 14 amino acids. Trimming stripped 2 bases from V and 9 bases from J, with 14 bases between. The germline V gene has CDR1 MDHEN and CDR2 SYDVKM. CDR3 region: CASSLPRGPGIQYF. The CDR3 coding sequence is TGTGCCAGCAGTTTACCGAGGGGCCCAGGCATTCAGTACTTC.

The chain has TRBV12-3 or TRBV12-4 and TRBJ2-1; 9 bases map to TRBD1. CDR3 length: 15 residues. Trimming removed 4 bases from V and 5 bases from J; junction bases left unmatched: 6. The CDR3 region has the DNA TGTGCCAGCAGTTCCGGGACAGGGACGGACAATGAGCAGTTCTTC. Its protein product is CASSSGTGTDNEQFF.

Details on this clonotype: It is likely a read error, because the conserved phenylalanine at the end of the CDR3 is missing. It is unclear where the CDR3 begins or ends on the DNA, so no DNA is shown, and the CDR3 is as TCRdb lists it. CDR3 sequence: CASSSEGTEFYL. The V call is TRBV11-2, the J call TRBJ2-3; TRBD2 is the table's D call and was not checked against the DNA. The CDR3 numbers 12 amino acids, ends counted. Germline V gives CDR1 SGHAT, CDR2 FQNNGV.

In this sample, this clonotype turned up a few times. The chain joins TRBV5-1 to TRBJ1-6; tentatively, D is TRBD1 (5 bases). This CDR3 spans 16 amino acids. The V gene's germline CDR1 is SGHRS and CDR2 YFSETQ. Trimming left V 4 bases short and J 5 bases short, with 16 bases between. The CDR3 here is CASSQTGTANNSPLHF. DNA for the CDR3: TGCGCCAGCAGCCAGACCGGGACGGCTAATAATTCACCCCTCCACTTT.

J is TRBJ1-6 and V is TRBV28; D gene ambiguous. This CDR3 is built from 15 residues. Germline values: CDR1 MDHEN, CDR2 SYDVKM. V was pared by 8 bases and J by 0 bases, with 11 bases between. Here the CDR3 reads CASCSGSSYNSPLHF. DNA of the CDR3: TGTGCCAGCTGCAGCGGTAGCTCCTATAATTCACCCCTCCACTTT. Drawing the rest from reference TRBV28 and TRBJ1-6, the complete variable domain is DVKVTQSSRYLVKRTGEKVFLECVQDMDHENMFWYRQDPGLGLRLIYFSYDVKMKEKGDIPEGYSVSREKKERFSLILESASTNQTSMYLCASCSGSSYNSPLHFGNGTRLTVT.

This clonotype was observed a handful of times. The rearrangement links TRBV15 to TRBJ2-6; D gene uncertain. CDR3 length equals 14 residues. Trimming cost V 5 bases and J 4 bases, with 9 bases left between them. CDR1 is LNHNV, CDR2 YYDKDF, per germline (reference sequence). For the CDR3, the DNA is TGTGCCACCAGCGAGGCTTCGGGGGCCAACGTCCTGACTTTC. Translating it yields CATSEASGANVLTF.

The gene calls are TRBV27 and TRBJ2-1, with 14 bases identical to TRBD2. The CDR3 consists of 16 residues. The germline CDR1 and CDR2 sequences are MNHEY and SMNVEV (reference sequence). V was pared by 5 bases and J by 7 bases, with 7 bases of the junction left unmatched. CDR3 coding DNA: TGTGCCAGCAGTCCAGGGACTAGCGGGAGTTTGAATGAGCAGTTCTTC. The encoded protein is CASSPGTSGSLNEQFF.

This clonotype showed up just a few times. The rearrangement uses TRBV20-1 and TRBJ1-2; no definite D call. Between the trimmed V and J ends, which lost 0 bases and 4 bases, there was a span of 18 bases. The CDR3 has 16 amino acids. Germline lookup yields CDR1 DFQATT and CDR2 SNEGSKA (reference sequence). The CDR3 DNA reads as TGCAGTGCTAGAGACCCGACGACCGAACAATTCTATGGCTACACCTTC. This translates into CSARDPTTEQFYGYTF.

This rearrangement joins TRBV7-8 to TRBJ1-4; D is unresolved. This CDR3 contains 15 residues. The V and J ends lost 4 bases and 8 bases respectively, with 17 bases between them. Looked up from germline, CDR1 is SGHVS and CDR2 is FQNEAQ. The CDR3, as DNA: TGTGCCAGCAGCTCGGTGGGTGGTATGGGAGAAAAACTGTTTTTT. Its translation: CASSSVGGMGEKLFF.

This clonotype appeared once. CDR3 in DNA: TGCAGTGCTATGCAGGGGGCGACTGGAAACACCATATATTTT. This encodes CSAMQGATGNTIYF. V and J are TRBV20-1 and TRBJ1-3; 8 bases line up with TRBD1. The ends lost 4 bases at V and 2 bases at J; junction bases unmatched: 4. Germline assignment: CDR1 DFQATT and CDR2 SNEGSKA (reference sequence). The CDR3 length is 14 residues.

The rearrangement joins TRBV20-1 to TRBJ2-2; 7 nucleotides line up with TRBD2. The junction had 4 bases not matched to a gene; V was cut back by 0 bases and J by 0 bases. The germline V gene has CDR1 DFQATT and CDR2 SNEGSKA (reference sequence). This CDR3 comprises 16 residues. CDR3 DNA sequence: TGCAGTGCTAGAGATGGGGCGGGAGCGAACACCGGGGAGCTGTTTTTT. The encoded protein is CSARDGAGANTGELFF.

This clonotype was counted between two and nine times. This chain joins TRBV4-2 and TRBJ2-3; the D gene is possibly TRBD2 (5 bases). Germline assignment: CDR1 LGHNA and CDR2 YNFKEQ. V dropped 1 base and J dropped 3 bases, with 17 bases sitting between them. The CDR3 runs 17 residues. The CDR3 loop is CASSQANGGSSTDTQYF. CDR3 DNA: TGTGCCAGCAGCCAAGCAAATGGAGGAAGTAGTACAGATACGCAGTATTTT.

This clonotype was seen a handful of times. CDR3 DNA: TGTGCCAGCAGCCCCGGGTGGTCGGGCAACACCGGGGAGCTGTTTTTT. The encoded protein is CASSPGWSGNTGELFF. The chain joins TRBV7-2 to TRBJ2-2; D call uncertain. The CDR3 totals 16 residues. V dropped 5 bases and J dropped 2 bases, with 15 bases sitting between them. Germline V lookup: CDR1 SGHTA, CDR2 FQGNSA. The full variable domain, with the rest looked up from reference TRBV7-2 and TRBJ2-2, is GAGVSQSPSNKVTEKGKDVELRCDPISGHTALYWYRQSLGQGLEFLIYFQGNSAPDKSGLPSDRFSAERTGGSVSTLTIQRTQQEDSAVYLCASSPGWSGNTGELFFGEGSRLTVL.

This clonotype was recorded a few times. V is TRBV12-3 or TRBV12-4 and J is TRBJ2-7; 12 bases fit TRBD2. There are 15 residues in the CDR3. The junction had 7 bases not matched to a gene; V was cut back by 5 bases and J by 5 bases. The CDR3 bases are TGTGCCAGCAGTCCGTTGACTAGCGGGAGCCACGAGCAGTACTTC. The encoded protein is CASSPLTSGSHEQYF.

This clonotype showed up just a few times. This sequence joins TRBV20-1 and TRBJ1-1; D is ambiguous. The CDR3 totals 11 residues. V lost 6 bases and J 4 bases, leaving 9 bases between the germline ends. Per germline, CDR1 DFQATT and CDR2 SNEGSKA (reference sequence). The CDR3 bases are TGCAGTGCCAGAATAGGCACTGAAGCTTTCTTT. This sequence encodes CSARIGTEAFF.

The V call is TRBV4-2, the J call TRBJ1-2; 8 bases match TRBD1. With 0 bases clipped from V and 6 bases from J, the junction kept 6 bases outside the gene matches. The length of the CDR3 is 15 residues. Germline V CDR1 and CDR2: LGHNA, YNFKEQ. The CDR3 bases are TGTGCCAGCAGCCAAGATAGCGGACAGGGACATGGCTACACCTTC. Encoded protein: CASSQDSGQGHGYTF.

This chain uses TRBV9 with TRBJ2-2; maybe TRBD1 (6 bases). Per the germline V gene, CDR1 is SGDLS and CDR2 is YYNGEE. Trimming took 5 bases from V and 4 from J, leaving 15 bases between them. The CDR3 extends over 15 amino acids. The CDR3 bases are TGTGCCAGCAGTTTTGGGGGCGAGGTCACCGGGGAGCTGTTTTTT. Translated: CASSFGGEVTGELFF.

This chain links TRBV7-9 with TRBJ2-7; D remains ambiguous. The CDR3 spans 13 residues. V was clipped by 7 bases and J by 0 bases, with 10 bases between them. CDR1 SEHNR and CDR2 FQNEAQ come from the germline V gene (reference sequence). The CDR3 is CASTAQTSYEQYF. The CDR3 DNA follows: TGTGCCAGCACCGCGCAGACCTCCTACGAGCAGTACTTC.

This clonotype has more than one count but fewer than ten. The gene calls are TRBV7-8 and TRBJ2-2; unclear D gene. The CDR3 has 17 amino acids. V dropped 0 bases and J dropped 0 bases, with 11 bases sitting between them. Germline CDR1 and CDR2: SGHVS and FQNEAQ. The CDR3 protein is CASSLAWGSSNTGELFF. CDR3 nucleotide sequence: TGTGCCAGCAGCTTAGCGTGGGGTTCCTCGAACACCGGGGAGCTGTTTTTT.

This clonotype was found a few times. This chain joins TRBV24-1 and TRBJ2-1; TRBD2 agrees at 13 bases. The CDR3 contains 17 residues. Germline V gene data show CDR1 as KGHDR and CDR2 as SFDVKD. Germline trimming cut 5 bases from V and 2 bases from J; bases unmatched to any gene: 5. In DNA, the CDR3 is TGTGCCACCAGTGGCGGACTAGCGGGAGTTACCTACAATGAGCAGTTCTTC. This codes for CATSGGLAGVTYNEQFF.

This clonotype showed up many times. The rearrangement uses TRBV15 and TRBJ1-2, with D tentatively TRBD1 (5 bases). This CDR3 spans 15 amino acids. Looked up from germline, CDR1 is LNHNV and CDR2 is YYDKDF (reference sequence). Trimming took off 1 base at V and 5 bases at J, with 14 bases between the two ends. The CDR3 loop reads CATSRATASKYGYTF. CDR3 coding DNA: TGTGCCACCAGCAGAGCGACAGCTAGTAAATATGGCTACACCTTC.

There are a few counts of this clonotype. The chain links TRBV3-1 to TRBJ2-7; 7 bases match TRBD1. V lost 3 bases, J lost 4 bases, and 9 bases stayed unmatched. This CDR3 is 15 amino acids long. The germline V gene encodes CDR1 LGHDT and CDR2 YNNKEL (reference sequence). The CDR3 nucleotides are TGTGCCAGCAGCCAGAGGGGACAGCTAGCATACGAGCAGTACTTC. This codes for CASSQRGQLAYEQYF.

The chain links TRBV10-3 to TRBJ2-7; TRBD1 matches 8 bases. V gave up 6 bases and J gave up 3 bases; unmatched junction bases: 7. Germline CDR1 is ENHRY and CDR2 is SYGVKD. There are 14 residues in the CDR3. Written as DNA, the CDR3 is TGTGCCATCAGGACGACAGGGGTCGGCTACGAGCAGTACTTC. This codes for CAIRTTGVGYEQYF.

In this sample, this clonotype turned up many times. CDR3 DNA sequence: TGTGCCAGCAGTTTAGCAGTGGGACAGCAGTACTTC. This gives the protein CASSLAVGQQYF. The rearrangement joins TRBV12-3 or TRBV12-4 to TRBJ2-7, with D perhaps given as TRBD1 or TRBD2 (5 bases each). Trimming cost V 0 bases and J 8 bases, with 8 bases left between them. The CDR3 has 12 residues.